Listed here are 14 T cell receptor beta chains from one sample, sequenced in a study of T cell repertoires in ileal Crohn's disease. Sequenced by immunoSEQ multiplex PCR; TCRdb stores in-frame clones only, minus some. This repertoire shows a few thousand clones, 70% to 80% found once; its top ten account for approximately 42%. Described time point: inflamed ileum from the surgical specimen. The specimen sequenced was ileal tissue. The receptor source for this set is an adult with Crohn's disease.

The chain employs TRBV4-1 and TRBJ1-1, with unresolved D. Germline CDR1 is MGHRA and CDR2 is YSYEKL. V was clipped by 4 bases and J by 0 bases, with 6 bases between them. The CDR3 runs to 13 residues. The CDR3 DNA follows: TGCGCCAGCAGCCTGGCAGTGAACACTGAAGCTTTCTTT. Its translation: CASSLAVNTEAFF.

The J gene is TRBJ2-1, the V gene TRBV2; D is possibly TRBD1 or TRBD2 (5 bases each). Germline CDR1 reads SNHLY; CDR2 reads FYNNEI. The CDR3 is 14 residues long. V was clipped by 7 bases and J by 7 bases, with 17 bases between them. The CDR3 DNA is TGTGCCAGCAAGAGACTCGGGGCGTTGAATGAGCAGTTCTTC. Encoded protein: CASKRLGALNEQFF.

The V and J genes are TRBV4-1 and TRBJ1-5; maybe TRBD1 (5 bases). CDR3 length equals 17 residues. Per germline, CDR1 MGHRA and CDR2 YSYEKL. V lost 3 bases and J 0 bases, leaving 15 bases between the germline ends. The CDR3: CASSQGPTSYSNQPQHF. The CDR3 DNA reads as TGCGCCAGCAGCCAGGGGCCAACCTCCTATAGCAATCAGCCCCAGCATTTT.

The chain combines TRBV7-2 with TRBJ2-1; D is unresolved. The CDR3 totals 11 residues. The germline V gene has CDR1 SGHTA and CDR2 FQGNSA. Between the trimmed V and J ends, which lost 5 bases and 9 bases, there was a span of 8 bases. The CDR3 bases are TGTGCCAGCAGCCCGGATCTTGAGCAGTTCTTC. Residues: CASSPDLEQFF.

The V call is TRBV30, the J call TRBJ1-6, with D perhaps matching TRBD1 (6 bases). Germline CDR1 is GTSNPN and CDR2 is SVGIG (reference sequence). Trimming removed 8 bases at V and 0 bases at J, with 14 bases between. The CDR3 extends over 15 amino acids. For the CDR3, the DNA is TGTGCCGGGAAACAGGGTAGCTCCTATAATTCACCCCTCCACTTT. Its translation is CAGKQGSSYNSPLHF.

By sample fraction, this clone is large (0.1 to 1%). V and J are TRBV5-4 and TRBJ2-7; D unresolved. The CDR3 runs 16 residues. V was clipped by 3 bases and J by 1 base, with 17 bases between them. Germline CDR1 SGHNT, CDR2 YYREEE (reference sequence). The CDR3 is CASSSWAYQGSYEQYF. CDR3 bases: TGTGCCAGCAGCTCGTGGGCGTATCAAGGGTCCTACGAGCAGTACTTC.

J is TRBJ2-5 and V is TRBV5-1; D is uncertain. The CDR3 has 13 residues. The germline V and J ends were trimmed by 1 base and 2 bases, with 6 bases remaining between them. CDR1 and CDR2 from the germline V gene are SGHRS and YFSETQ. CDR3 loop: CASSLIRQETQYF. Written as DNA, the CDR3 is TGCGCCAGCAGCTTGATAAGGCAAGAGACCCAGTACTTC.

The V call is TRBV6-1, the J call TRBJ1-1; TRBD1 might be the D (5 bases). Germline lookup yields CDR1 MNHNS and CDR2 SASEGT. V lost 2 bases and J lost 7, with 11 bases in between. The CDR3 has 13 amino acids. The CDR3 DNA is TGTGCCAGCAGTGAAAGGGACCGAAGTGAAGCTTTCTTT. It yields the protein CASSERDRSEAFF.

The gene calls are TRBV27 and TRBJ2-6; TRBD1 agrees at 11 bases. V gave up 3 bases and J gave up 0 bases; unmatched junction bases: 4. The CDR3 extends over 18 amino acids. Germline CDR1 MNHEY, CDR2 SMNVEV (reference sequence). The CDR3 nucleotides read TGTGCCAGCAGTTTTAGGACAGGGGGCGGCTCTGGGGCCAACGTCCTGACTTTC. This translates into CASSFRTGGGSGANVLTF.

The CDR3 spells CASRRGLGVYEQYF. The CDR3 DNA reads TGTGCCAGCAGGAGGGGGCTCGGCGTCTACGAGCAGTACTTC. The chain recombines TRBV27 with TRBJ2-7; 7 bases fit TRBD1. This CDR3 has 14 residues. Germline values: CDR1 MNHEY, CDR2 SMNVEV (reference sequence). Unmatched junction bases numbered 8, after V lost 6 bases and J lost 3 bases.

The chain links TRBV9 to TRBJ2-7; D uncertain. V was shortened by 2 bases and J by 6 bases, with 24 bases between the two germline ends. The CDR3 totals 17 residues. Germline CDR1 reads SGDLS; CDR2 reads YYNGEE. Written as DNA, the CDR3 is TGTGCCAGCAGCGTCCTCAGCCATGGCAGTTCTCCCATCGAGCAGTACTTC. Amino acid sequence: CASSVLSHGSSPIEQYF.

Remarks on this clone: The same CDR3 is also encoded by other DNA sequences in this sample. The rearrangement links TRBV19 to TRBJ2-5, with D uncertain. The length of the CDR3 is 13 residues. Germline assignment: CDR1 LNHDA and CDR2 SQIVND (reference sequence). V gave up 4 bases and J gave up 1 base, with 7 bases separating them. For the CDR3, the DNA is TGTGCCAGTAGTAGGGCCTTCCAAGAGACCCAGTACTTC. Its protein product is CASSRAFQETQYF.

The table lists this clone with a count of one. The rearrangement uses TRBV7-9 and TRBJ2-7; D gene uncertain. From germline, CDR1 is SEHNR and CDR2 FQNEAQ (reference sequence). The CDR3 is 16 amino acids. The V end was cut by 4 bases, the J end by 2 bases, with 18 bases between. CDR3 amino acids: CASSYNLHSPTYEQYF. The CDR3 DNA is TGTGCCAGCAGCTACAATCTACACAGTCCTACCTACGAGCAGTACTTC.

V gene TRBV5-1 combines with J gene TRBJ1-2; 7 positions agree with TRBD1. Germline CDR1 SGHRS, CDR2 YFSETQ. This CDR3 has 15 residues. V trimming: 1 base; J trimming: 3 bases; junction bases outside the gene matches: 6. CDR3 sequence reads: CASSLRSGGYYGYTF. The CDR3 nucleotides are TGCGCCAGCAGCTTGAGGTCAGGGGGTTACTATGGCTACACCTTC. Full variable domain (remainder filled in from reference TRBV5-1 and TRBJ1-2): KAGVTQTPRYLIKTRGQQVTLSCSPISGHRSVSWYQQTPGQGLQFLFEYFSETQRNKGNFPGRFSGRQFSNSRSEMNVSTLELGDSALYLCASSLRSGGYYGYTFGSGTRLTVV.